A single sample is the source of the 22 T cell receptor beta chains below, sequenced in a study of blood T cell repertoires in COVID-19. This table comes from immunoSEQ multiplex PCR, and its TCRdb copy is limited to in-frame clones, with some not included. The sample records 95,000 to 120,000 clones, 88% being singletons. Sequencing was performed on peripheral blood. These receptors came from a human donor in a cohort sampled during active COVID-19.

This sequence joins TRBV2 and TRBJ2-3; the D gene is possibly TRBD1 (6 bases). Germline loops: CDR1 SNHLY, CDR2 FYNNEI. This CDR3 is 14 amino acids long. V lost 6 bases and J lost 2, with 12 bases in between. CDR3 DNA sequence: TGTGCCAGCAGACGGGCAGGGGCCACAGATACGCAGTATTTT. It specifies CASRRAGATDTQYF.

A single count supports this clone. CDR3 bases: TGTGCCAGCACCCTAAATGAGGCTTTCTTT. This encodes CASTLNEAFF. The rearrangement links TRBV2 to TRBJ1-1, with no clear D. The CDR3 totals 10 residues. Germline V gene sequence: CDR1 SNHLY, CDR2 FYNNEI. The V end lost 7 bases, the J end lost 11 bases, and 11 bases lay between the germline ends.

The rearrangement links TRBV4-1 to TRBJ2-5; 9 bases match TRBD1. V lost 2 bases, J lost 1 base, and 5 bases stayed unmatched. The CDR3 contains 16 residues. Germline V gene sequence: CDR1 MGHRA, CDR2 YSYEKL. The CDR3 here is CASSQFGTGPQETQYF. The CDR3 coding sequence is TGCGCCAGCAGCCAATTTGGGACAGGGCCCCAAGAGACCCAGTACTTC.

The rearrangement joins TRBV7-8 to TRBJ2-1; 8 positions match TRBD1. This CDR3 region has 17 residues. Germline lookup yields CDR1 SGHVS and CDR2 FQNEAQ. The junction had 9 bases not matched to a gene; V was cut back by 5 bases and J by 0 bases. DNA for the CDR3: TGTGCCAGCAGCAGCGACAGGGGCAAAAGCTCCTACAATGAGCAGTTCTTC. Translating gives CASSSDRGKSSYNEQFF. The full variable domain, with the rest looked up from reference TRBV7-8 and TRBJ2-1, is GAGVSQSPRYKVAKRGQDVALRCDPISGHVSLFWYQQALGQGPEFLTYFQNEAQLDKSGLPSDRFFAERPEGSVSTLKIQRTQQEDSAVYLCASSSDRGKSSYNEQFFGPGTRLTVL.

V and J are TRBV7-9 and TRBJ2-5, with 13 bases that match TRBD2. The CDR3 sequence is 17 residues long. The V gene end was trimmed by 5 bases and the J gene end by 2 bases; junction bases not matched to a gene: 8. Germline V gene sequence: CDR1 SEHNR, CDR2 FQNEAQ (reference sequence). Here the CDR3 DNA reads TGTGCCAGCAGCCAGCCCCCGGGACTAGCGGGGCAAGAGACCCAGTACTTC. Translated: CASSQPPGLAGQETQYF.

The chain joins TRBV7-8 to TRBJ1-1, with 12 bases lining up with TRBD1. J lost 4 bases, V lost 5 bases, and 8 bases had no gene match. CDR1 is SGHVS, CDR2 FQNEAQ, per germline. This CDR3 comprises 16 residues. This CDR3 reads CASSRRTGQGATEAFF. As DNA, the CDR3 is TGTGCCAGCAGCCGACGAACGGGACAGGGGGCCACTGAAGCTTTCTTT.

This clone was seen just once. The genes are TRBV6-5 and TRBJ1-5; tentatively, D is TRBD1 (5 bases). Looked up from germline, CDR1 is MNHEY and CDR2 is SVGAGI. V lost 2 bases to trimming and J lost 4 bases, with 6 bases between them. The CDR3 is made up of 13 amino acids. DNA for the CDR3: TGTGCCAGCAGTTACGACAGAAATCAGCCCCAGCATTTT. Residues: CASSYDRNQPQHF.

The V call is TRBV18, the J call TRBJ2-3; 7 bases map to TRBD1. Germline V gene sequence: CDR1 KGHSH, CDR2 LQKENI. The V and J ends lost 6 bases and 9 bases, in that order; junction bases with no gene match: 12. This CDR3 has 14 residues. The CDR3 bases are TGTGCCAGCTCCCCCACGCAACAGGGGAGAACGCAGTATTTT. Translating gives CASSPTQQGRTQYF.

This clone has more than one count but fewer than ten. The junction departs from the called germline gene at one end, perhaps through a read error. CDR3 sequence: CASSLTGGGADTQYF. The CDR3 region has the DNA TGTGCCAGCAGCCTAACAGGGGGGGGCGCAGATACGCAGTATTTT. V is TRBV7-3 and J is TRBJ2-3; D possibly corresponds to TRBD1 (8 bases). Germline V gene lookup returns CDR1 SGHTA and CDR2 FQGTGA. The CDR3 length is 15 residues.

This chain connects TRBV28 to TRBJ2-7; D is possibly TRBD2 (7 bases). V lost 6 bases and J lost 5, with 17 bases in between. Germline values: CDR1 MDHEN, CDR2 SYDVKM. This CDR3 region has 14 residues. Here the CDR3 DNA reads TGTGCCAGCAGGGTTGTGGGGGGGGCAGACGAGCAGTACTTC. Its protein is CASRVVGGADEQYF.

This clone was observed a handful of times. V is TRBV7-8 and J is TRBJ2-7, with TRBD1 matching 7 bases. Trimming took 5 bases from V and 7 from J; bases not matched to a gene: 5. CDR1 and CDR2 (germline): SGHVS, FQNEAQ. The CDR3 consists of 12 residues. The CDR3: CASSIDRAEQYF. The CDR3 nucleotides are TGTGCCAGCAGCATAGACAGGGCGGAGCAGTACTTC.

The rearrangement links TRBV20-1 to TRBJ2-7; D perhaps matches TRBD2 (6 bases). This CDR3 spans 11 amino acids. The V end lost 6 bases, the J end lost 6 bases, and 12 bases lay between the germline ends. Germline lookup yields CDR1 DFQATT and CDR2 SNEGSKA (reference sequence). The DNA for the CDR3 is TGCAGTGCAGGAGGGTCGACCGAGCAGTACTTC. Amino acid sequence: CSAGGSTEQYF.

DNA of the CDR3: TGTGCCAGCAGTTTCCCGGTCCAGGGGAAAGTAAGTTACGAGCAGTACTTC. Amino acid sequence: CASSFPVQGKVSYEQYF. The chain carries TRBV28 and TRBJ2-7, with a possible D match to TRBD1 (6 bases). CDR3 length: 17 residues. The germline gives CDR1 MDHEN, CDR2 SYDVKM. Between the trimmed V and J ends, which lost 3 bases and 4 bases, there was a span of 22 bases. The full variable domain, its missing parts supplied by reference TRBV28 and TRBJ2-7, is DVKVTQSSRYLVKRTGEKVFLECVQDMDHENMFWYRQDPGLGLRLIYFSYDVKMKEKGDIPEGYSVSREKKERFSLILESASTNQTSMYLCASSFPVQGKVSYEQYFGPGTRLTVT.

This clone was seen a single time. V usage is TRBV3-1 (or the pseudogene TRBV3-2) and J usage is TRBJ2-1, with 13 bases aligning to TRBD2. V was clipped by 3 bases and J by 8 bases; unmatched bases: 7. This CDR3 is 16 amino acids long. CDR1 and CDR2 from the germline V gene are LGHDT and YNNKEL (reference sequence). This CDR3 is CASSQATSGGAYEQFF. CDR3 bases: TGTGCCAGCAGCCAGGCAACTAGCGGGGGGGCCTATGAGCAGTTCTTC.

The chain combines TRBV4-1 with TRBJ2-1; possible D gene TRBD2, 7 bases. V lost 1 base and J 6 bases, leaving 16 bases between the germline ends. The germline gives CDR1 MGHRA, CDR2 YSYEKL. The CDR3 sequence is 16 residues long. CDR3 residues: CASSQVSGGRGNEQFF. The DNA for the CDR3 is TGCGCCAGCAGCCAAGTTTCCGGGGGGCGTGGCAATGAGCAGTTCTTC.

This clone turned up a few times. This rearrangement joins TRBV6-5 to TRBJ1-6; D not resolved. The length of the CDR3 is 14 residues. V lost 10 bases and J lost 4, with 14 bases in between. Per the germline V gene, CDR1 is MNHEY and CDR2 is SVGAGI. CDR3 region: CATRSGVYNSPLHF. The CDR3 region has the DNA TGTGCCACCCGTTCCGGGGTATATAATTCACCCCTCCACTTT.

The chain is built from TRBV6-5 and TRBJ2-5, with 7 positions matching TRBD1. The V gene's germline CDR1 is MNHEY and CDR2 SVGAGI. V was clipped by 4 bases and J by 2 bases; unmatched bases: 7. The CDR3 loop spans 15 amino acids. The CDR3 here is CASSLGQLPQETQYF. In DNA, the CDR3 is TGTGCCAGCAGTTTGGGACAGTTACCTCAAGAGACCCAGTACTTC.

This clone occurred once. The chain links TRBV25-1 to TRBJ1-2; unclear D gene. The germline V and J ends were trimmed by 3 bases and 3 bases, with 11 bases remaining between them. This CDR3 spans 14 amino acids. Germline CDR1 reads MGHDK; CDR2 reads SYGVNS. In DNA, the CDR3 is TGTGCCAGCAGTGAGGCAGGTTTGGACTATGGCTACACCTTC. This codes for CASSEAGLDYGYTF.

The genes are TRBV2 and TRBJ2-5; D might be TRBD2 (5 bases). This CDR3 region has 14 residues. Germline-derived CDR1 and CDR2 are SNHLY and FYNNEI. V shed 0 bases and J shed 7 bases, with 12 bases lying between them. The CDR3 DNA sequence: TGTGCCAGCAGTGAAGCCTCCGACCGGGGGACCCAGTACTTC. Residues: CASSEASDRGTQYF.

The chain employs TRBV6-1 and TRBJ1-2, with 10 bases fitting TRBD1. J lost 7 bases, V lost 4 bases, and 12 bases had no gene match. The CDR3 length is 16 residues. CDR1 and CDR2 from the germline V gene are MNHNS and SASEGT. The CDR3 loop reads CASSAGQGYGYFGYTF. CDR3 DNA sequence: TGTGCCAGCAGTGCGGGACAGGGGTATGGGTACTTTGGCTACACCTTC.

The chain recombines TRBV5-4 with TRBJ1-6, with 7 bases identical to TRBD1. With V trimmed by 0 bases and J by 9 bases, 18 bases remained unmatched. This CDR3 has 19 amino acids. In germline, CDR1 is SGHNT, CDR2 YYREEE (reference sequence). DNA for the CDR3: TGTGCCAGCAGCTTGGGTCCGGGACAGTCTAGCCTCTTTCGTTCACCCCTCCACTTT. It yields the protein CASSLGPGQSSLFRSPLHF.

The chain has TRBV6-1 and TRBJ2-3; a possible D gene is TRBD1 (6 bases). The CDR3 totals 14 residues. V lost 4 bases and J 1 base, leaving 9 bases between the germline ends. Germline loops: CDR1 MNHNS, CDR2 SASEGT. The CDR3 region has the DNA TGTGCCAGCAGTGTAGCAGGGGGCACAGATACGCAGTATTTT. Amino acid sequence: CASSVAGGTDTQYF.